These 17 T cell receptor beta chains were sequenced from one sample in a study of T cells after yellow fever vaccination. TCRdb passed the 5' RACE reads through MiXCR, listing each CDR3 protein once. The table has about 220,000 distinct CDR3 sequences, less than 3.5% seen once; the top ten hold roughly 3.2%. This material consisted of CD4+ T cells sorted from PBMCs, taken 10 days after the yellow fever booster vaccination. These receptors came from a man aged 18 to 29 who received the YFV17D yellow fever vaccine.

The rearrangement links TRBV7-2 to TRBJ2-3; D unclear. Germline CDR1 reads SGHTA; CDR2 reads FQGNSA. Trimming removed 2 bases at V and 2 bases at J, with 14 bases between. The CDR3 extends over 16 amino acids. The CDR3 coding sequence is TGTGCCAGCAGCTTATCAGGACGGTTTTACACAGATACGCAGTATTTT. Translated, it gives CASSLSGRFYTDTQYF.

J is TRBJ2-3 and V is TRBV7-3; TRBD1 or TRBD2 may be the D gene (6 bases each). CDR3 length: 13 residues. Trimming took 4 bases from V and 2 from J, leaving 7 bases between them. Germline CDR1 and CDR2: SGHTA and FQGTGA. The CDR3 bases are TGTGCCAGCAGCTCGGGGGCCACAGATACGCAGTATTTT. Translating it yields CASSSGATDTQYF.

This clonotype was found a few times. The chain employs TRBV12-3 or TRBV12-4 and TRBJ2-5, with 7 bases that match TRBD1. J gave up 8 bases and V 4 bases, and 7 bases lay outside the gene matches. The CDR3 is 13 amino acids. CDR3 nucleotides: TGTGCCAGCAGTTCGACAGGGTTTTTAACCCAGTACTTC. Encoded protein: CASSSTGFLTQYF.

This clonotype has a count of ten or more. The genes are TRBV28 and TRBJ2-2, with 9 bases matching TRBD1. Germline V gene data show CDR1 as MDHEN and CDR2 as SYDVKM. The trim removed 8 bases at V and 4 bases at J, leaving 2 bases unmatched. The CDR3 extends over 13 amino acids. The chain's CDR3 is CASATGGTGELFF. In DNA form, the CDR3 reads TGTGCCAGCGCGACAGGGGGCACCGGGGAGCTGTTTTTT.

Only a few counts were recorded for this clonotype. The chain combines TRBV10-3 with TRBJ2-5, with D maybe TRBD2 (6 bases). CDR3 length: 12 residues. Germline V gene data show CDR1 as ENHRY and CDR2 as SYGVKD. The ends were cut back, 4 bases at V and 3 bases at J, with 6 bases in the middle. This CDR3 reads CAISGGEETQYF. CDR3 sequence (DNA): TGTGCCATCAGTGGGGGGGAAGAGACCCAGTACTTC.

This clonotype was counted ten times or more. The chain couples TRBV18 to TRBJ2-5; possibly TRBD1 for D (5 bases). Germline loops: CDR1 KGHSH, CDR2 LQKENI. V lost 4 bases and J lost 4, with 10 bases in between. The CDR3 covers 13 residues. CDR3 nucleotides: TGTGCCAGCTCACAGGGGCTAGGAGAGACCCAGTACTTC. Amino acids: CASSQGLGETQYF.

This clonotype was found a few times. The CDR3 is CASSPSKKETQYF. CDR3 DNA: TGTGCCAGCAGCCCTTCAAAGAAAGAGACCCAGTACTTC. J is TRBJ2-5 and V is TRBV6-6; D is unclear. CDR3 size: 13 residues. From germline, CDR1 is MNHNY and CDR2 SVGAGI (reference sequence). Between the trimmed V and J ends, which lost 6 bases and 3 bases, there was a span of 11 bases.

V gene TRBV20-1 combines with J gene TRBJ2-3, with 9 bases that match TRBD2. Trimming at V came to 3 bases and at J to 5 bases, leaving 6 bases not matched to a gene. The CDR3 is made up of 14 amino acids. Germline V gene sequence: CDR1 DFQATT, CDR2 SNEGSKA (reference sequence). The chain's CDR3 is CSASRLAGRDTQYF. In nucleotides, the CDR3 is TGCAGTGCTAGCCGGCTAGCGGGGAGAGATACGCAGTATTTT.

V is TRBV11-2 and J is TRBJ2-3, with a weak D call TRBD2 (5 bases). Between the trimmed V and J ends, which lost 5 bases and 2 bases, there was a span of 20 bases. The CDR3 extends over 17 amino acids. The germline CDR1 and CDR2 sequences are SGHAT and FQNNGV. The CDR3 nucleotides are TGTGCCAGCAGCCCCCCTCGAGGGCATGTAGACACAGATACGCAGTATTTT. The encoded protein is CASSPPRGHVDTDTQYF.

This clonotype showed up many times. The J gene is TRBJ2-1, the V gene TRBV9, with 9 bases that match TRBD2. V lost 7 bases and J lost 5; bases outside the gene matches: 4. The CDR3 is 13 amino acids. Germline CDR1 and CDR2: SGDLS and YYNGEE. The CDR3 sequence: CASSSGVDNEQFF. The CDR3 coding sequence is TGTGCCAGCTCTAGCGGGGTTGACAATGAGCAGTTCTTC.

This clonotype was counted ten times or more. The chain couples TRBV7-3 to TRBJ1-2; 10 positions match TRBD1. The trim removed 5 bases at V and 4 bases at J, leaving 7 bases unmatched. Germline V CDR1 and CDR2: SGHTA, FQGTGA. CDR3 size: 15 residues. The CDR3 loop is CASSPTGDRGYGYTF. The CDR3 region has the DNA TGTGCCAGCAGCCCAACTGGGGACAGGGGCTATGGCTACACCTTC.

Only one count was recorded for this clonotype. The genes are TRBV4-3 and TRBJ2-3; D ambiguous. The CDR3 runs to 13 residues. Germline CDR1 and CDR2: LGHNA and YSLEER. Trimming stripped 0 bases from V and 9 bases from J, with 10 bases between. CDR3 DNA sequence: TGCGCCAGCAGCCAAGATTCGGGTCTAACGCAGTATTTT. This encodes CASSQDSGLTQYF.

This clonotype was recorded many times. The rearrangement links TRBV7-8 to TRBJ2-6, with unresolved D. The V gene's germline CDR1 is SGHVS and CDR2 FQNEAQ. This CDR3 has 15 amino acids. Trimming cost V 1 base and J 1 base, with 5 bases left between them. As DNA, the CDR3 is TGTGCCAGCAGCTTAGTCCTGTCTGGGGCCAACGTCCTGACTTTC. It translates to CASSLVLSGANVLTF.

This clonotype has a handful of counts. The chain uses TRBV6-6 and TRBJ2-7, with TRBD2 matching over 9 bases. V lost 0 bases to trimming and J lost 3 bases; unmatched junction nucleotides: 3. This CDR3 is built from 15 residues. The germline V gene has CDR1 MNHNY and CDR2 SVGAGI (reference sequence). CDR3 nucleotides: TGTGCCAGCAGTTACTCCGGCGGGAGGGTCTACGAGCAGTACTTC. Amino acid sequence: CASSYSGGRVYEQYF.

The rearrangement links TRBV18 to TRBJ2-7; no clear D. CDR1 is KGHSH, CDR2 LQKENI, per germline. V dropped 3 bases and J dropped 3 bases, with 9 bases sitting between them. This CDR3 contains 13 residues. In nucleotides, the CDR3 is TGTGCCAGCTCACCGCAGGAGTACTACGAGCAGTACTTC. Translated, it gives CASSPQEYYEQYF.

Many counts were recorded for this clonotype. The chain has TRBV5-1 and TRBJ2-5, with no clear D. Between the trimmed V and J ends, which lost 0 bases and 4 bases, there was a span of 16 bases. Germline values: CDR1 SGHRS, CDR2 YFSETQ. This CDR3 region has 16 residues. The CDR3 sequence is CASSLAPGLERETQYF. The CDR3 nucleotides are TGCGCCAGCAGCTTGGCCCCCGGCCTGGAGCGAGAGACCCAGTACTTC.

The sample holds many counts of this clonotype. The rearrangement joins TRBV6-6 to TRBJ1-5, with D possibly matching TRBD1 (5 bases). Trimming left V 7 bases short and J 9 bases short, with 28 bases between. CDR1 is MNHNY and CDR2 is SVGAGI in the germline V gene (reference sequence). CDR3 length: 17 amino acids. The CDR3 DNA is TGTGCCAGCATCGACGCCGTGGGGGAGGGAGCCTTACGGCCCCAGCATTTT. Protein: CASIDAVGEGALRPQHF.